These 24 T cell receptor beta chains were sequenced from one sample in a study of T cell clonality in common variable immunodeficiency. General study findings and limits: Common variable immunodeficiency TCR beta sequences reportedly had fewer deletions and N-nucleotide insertions.

Produced via immunoSEQ multiplex PCR; TCRdb's table is partial and in-frame only. The sample presents about 42,000 clones, none singletons. Their recognized antigens are unknown. Material: peripheral blood mononuclear cells. Receptor source: a human donor with common variable immunodeficiency.

Concerning this clone itself: The CDR3 end is not reached by the read, which stops 3 residues before it; the germline J gene fills it in. The genes are TRBV2 and TRBJ1-6; no clear D. Between the trimmed V and J ends, which lost 6 bases and 0 bases, there was a span of 9 bases. Germline V lookup: CDR1 SNHLY, CDR2 FYNNEI. The CDR3 has 15 residues. Partial CDR3 DNA: TGTGCCAGCAGCCCCAGAAGCTCCTATAATTCACCC. This codes for CASSPRSSYNSP. Given in full, the CDR3 is CASSPRSSYNSPLHF.

This clone has more than one count but fewer than ten. The read is 3 residues too short to cover the CDR3 end, so that end is filled in from the germline J gene. This chain links TRBV19 with TRBJ2-3, with D hard to call. Germline V CDR1 and CDR2: LNHDA, SQIVND (reference sequence). CDR3 length: 12 residues. The CDR3 DNA, read in part, is TGTGCCAGTAGTATAGATCAGGTGACG. As protein: CASSIDQVT. The entire CDR3 reads CASSIDQVTQYF.

This clone was seen at least ten times. The CDR3 goes on 3 residues after the read ends, and that part is filled in from the germline J gene. The rearrangement joins TRBV20-1 to TRBJ2-4; 9 bases agree with TRBD1. This CDR3 has 12 residues. J gave up 9 bases and V 8 bases, and 8 bases lay outside the gene matches. Germline assignment: CDR1 DFQATT and CDR2 SNEGSKA (reference sequence). The CDR3 DNA, read in part, is TGCAGTTATTGGACAGGGGTAGGCATT. This sequence encodes CSYWTGVGI. The whole CDR3 is CSYWTGVGIQYF.

As to this clone: The CDR3 end lies 3 residues beyond the end of the read and is filled in from the germline J gene. This rearrangement joins TRBV7-2 to TRBJ2-3, with unresolved D. CDR1 SGHTA and CDR2 FQGNSA come from the germline V gene. The CDR3 contains 13 residues. V lost 4 bases and J lost 1, with 6 bases in between. The CDR3 loop is CASSYPGTDTQYF. CDR3 DNA, as far as it was read: TGTGCCAGCAGCTACCCAGGCACAGATACG.

A few counts support this clone. Read coverage stops 3 residues before the CDR3 terminus; the germline J gene supplies the remainder. The chain couples TRBV19 to TRBJ2-3; TRBD2 matches 10 bases. The CDR3 contains 15 residues. Unmatched junction bases numbered 9, after V lost 5 bases and J lost 7 bases. Germline V gene data show CDR1 as LNHDA and CDR2 as SQIVND (reference sequence). Here the CDR3 reads CASSPSGGAAYTQYF. CDR3 DNA, as far as it was read: TGTGCCAGTAGTCCCAGCGGGGGGGCCGCCTATACG.

This clone appeared a few times. From the germline J gene comes the end of the CDR3, since the read stops 3 residues before it. V is TRBV7-9 and J is TRBJ1-1; D possibly corresponds to TRBD1 (6 bases). The germline V gene has CDR1 SEHNR and CDR2 FQNEAQ (reference sequence). CDR3 size: 13 residues. The CDR3 loop is CASSLVVQGPAFF. Incomplete CDR3 DNA: TGTGCCAGCAGCTTAGTAGTCCAGGGGCCA.

With respect to this clone: The read stops 3 residues short of the end of the CDR3; the missing end is completed from the germline J gene. The genes are TRBV30 and TRBJ2-1; D remains unclear. The CDR3 contains 13 residues. V was pared by 5 bases and J by 4 bases, with 12 bases between. Germline V CDR1 and CDR2: GTSNPN, SVGIG (reference sequence). The sequenced CDR3 bases are TGTGCCTGGTTGGGCCCAGGATACAATGAG. This codes for CAWLGPGYNE. The whole CDR3 is CAWLGPGYNEQFF.

CDR3 sequence: CATKGQTGGLQPQHF. The CDR3 bases that were read are TGTGCCACCAAGGGGCAGACAGGGGGCCTTCAGCCC. The chain has TRBV2 and TRBJ1-5; TRBD1 matches 10 bases. The sequenced fragment ends 3 residues before the CDR3 boundary, so the rest is inferred from the germline J gene. The V segment lost 10 bases and the J segment 6 bases; nucleotides outside the gene matches: 12. Per the germline V gene, CDR1 is SNHLY and CDR2 is FYNNEI. The CDR3 has 15 amino acids.

The CDR3 is CSVELAAYEQYF. Incomplete CDR3 DNA: TGCAGCGTTGAATTGGCAGCCTACGAG. The V call is TRBV29-1, the J call TRBJ2-7; no reliable D call. The DNA ends 3 residues before the CDR3 does, and the rest of the CDR3 is filled in from the germline J gene. V shed 2 bases and J shed 2 bases, with 7 bases lying between them. CDR3 length: 12 amino acids. Germline V gives CDR1 SQVTM, CDR2 ANQGSEA.

Many counts were recorded for this clone. The sequence runs out 3 residues before the end of the CDR3; the remainder is reconstructed from the germline J gene. This chain connects TRBV6-1 to TRBJ1-6, with TRBD1 matching 8 bases. Germline trimming cut 1 base from V and 4 bases from J; bases unmatched to any gene: 3. Looked up from germline, CDR1 is MNHNS and CDR2 is SASEGT. This CDR3 region has 16 residues. CDR3 DNA (partial): TGTGCCAGCAGTGAAGGGTGGACAGGGTATAATTCACCC. As protein: CASSEGWTGYNSP. The whole CDR3 protein reads CASSEGWTGYNSPLHF.

This clone appeared a few times. One end of the junction fails to match germline, which may point to a read error. Sequencing ends 3 residues short of the CDR3 end; the germline J gene provides the rest. The chain couples TRBV7-9 to TRBJ2-7; D not resolved. The CDR3 length is 12 residues. Germline loops: CDR1 SEHNR, CDR2 FQNEAQ (reference sequence). The CDR3 reads CSSSIQTYEQYF. The sequenced CDR3 bases are TGTTCCAGCAGCATCCAAACCTACGAG.

This clone appeared many times. Sequencing ends 3 residues short of the CDR3 end; the germline J gene provides the rest. The chain has TRBV20-1 and TRBJ2-7; TRBD1 agrees at 7 bases. Germline V gene sequence: CDR1 DFQATT, CDR2 SNEGSKA (reference sequence). J was trimmed by 3 bases and V by 6 bases; bases with no gene match: 11. The CDR3 is made up of 14 amino acids. This CDR3 reads CSAKRQGSNYEQYF. The CDR3 DNA, read in part, is TGCAGTGCGAAGAGACAGGGTTCAAACTACGAG.

As for this clone: Within the sample, other DNA sequences also encode this same CDR3. CDR3 amino acids: CASSLVTGSYEQYF. Partial CDR3 DNA: TGTGCCAGCAGCTTAGTTACGGGTTCCTACGAG. V usage is TRBV7-2 and J usage is TRBJ2-7; D gene uncertain. The CDR3 end is not reached by the read, which stops 3 residues before it; the germline J gene fills it in. CDR1 and CDR2 (germline): SGHTA, FQGNSA. Trimming shortened V by 1 base and J by 1 base, and 8 bases separated the two germline ends. This CDR3 is 14 amino acids long. Full variable domain (rest looked up from reference TRBV7-2 and TRBJ2-7): GAGVSQSPSNKVTEKGKDVELRCDPISGHTALYWYRQSLGQGLEFLIYFQGNSAPDKSGLPSDRFSAERTGGSVSTLTIQRTQQEDSAVYLCASSLVTGSYEQYFGPGTRLTVT.

The table lists this clone with many counts. Here the CDR3 reads CASSSTHDRVDDTSNQPQHF. The sequenced CDR3 bases are TGTGCCAGCAGCTCAACCCACGACAGGGTCGATGATACGAGCAATCAGCCC. V usage is TRBV7-1 and J usage is TRBJ1-5, with 7 bases that match TRBD1. The CDR3 extends 3 residues past the end of the read, so its final part is completed from the germline J gene. TRBV7-1 is placed among ORFs of uncertain function. This CDR3 has 20 residues. J gave up 1 base and V 2 bases, and 17 bases lay outside the gene matches.

This clone was recorded many times. The sequence runs out 3 residues before the end of the CDR3; the remainder is reconstructed from the germline J gene. The chain recombines TRBV13 with TRBJ2-7; D possibly corresponds to TRBD1 (6 bases). Trimming took off 2 bases at V and 5 bases at J, with 7 bases between the two ends. This CDR3 region has 12 residues. CDR1 and CDR2 (germline): PRHDT, FYEKMQ (reference sequence). The CDR3 DNA, read in part, is TGTGCCAGCAGCTTAACAGGGAACGAG. Protein sequence: CASSLTGNE. The full CDR3 is CASSLTGNEQYF. The full variable domain, with the rest looked up from reference TRBV13 and TRBJ2-7, is AAGVIQSPRHLIKEKRETATLKCYPIPRHDTVYWYQQGPGQDPQFLISFYEKMQSDKGSIPDRFSAQQFSDYHSELNMSSLELGDSALYFCASSLTGNEQYFGPGTRLTVT.

This clone was seen repeatedly, ten times or more. The CDR3 region is CAWSIGQGVVLTF. Partial CDR3 DNA: TGTGCCTGGAGTATCGGACAGGGGGTAGTC. This chain links TRBV30 with TRBJ2-6, with 10 bases lining up with TRBD1. The read stops 3 residues short of the end of the CDR3; the missing end is completed from the germline J gene. The CDR3 contains 13 residues. Germline values: CDR1 GTSNPN, CDR2 SVGIG (reference sequence).

This clone appeared a few times. The sequence runs out 3 residues before the end of the CDR3; the remainder is reconstructed from the germline J gene. J is TRBJ2-1 and V is TRBV7-6; TRBD1 agrees at 8 bases. Germline CDR1 reads SGHVS; CDR2 reads FNYEAQ. V lost 4 bases and J lost 5; bases outside the gene matches: 7. This CDR3 has 15 residues. CDR3 bases read: TGTGCCAGCAGCTCCCGGGACAGGTCGAACAATGAG. This encodes CASSSRDRSNNE. The whole CDR3 protein is CASSSRDRSNNEQFF.

A note on this clone: From the germline J gene comes the end of the CDR3, since the read stops 3 residues before it. V usage is TRBV5-1 and J usage is TRBJ2-6; 9 bases fit TRBD2. The CDR3 sequence is 19 residues long. Losses at the gene ends were 7 bases for V and 0 bases for J; bases not matched to a gene: 14. The germline V gene has CDR1 SGHRS and CDR2 YFSETQ. CDR3 DNA, as far as it was read: TGCGCCAGCCGTGGGGCCAGGCGGGAGGGGGACTCTGGGGCCAACGTC. It codes for CASRGARREGDSGANV. From start to end, the CDR3 is CASRGARREGDSGANVLTF.

In the case of this clone: The read halts 3 residues ahead of the CDR3 end, with the missing end drawn from the germline J gene. J is TRBJ2-7 and V is TRBV5-1, with TRBD2 matching 8 bases. This CDR3 is built from 15 residues. With V trimmed by 0 bases and J by 6 bases, 8 bases remained unmatched. Germline V gives CDR1 SGHRS, CDR2 YFSETQ. CDR3: CASSLGHRGGFEQYF. The part of the CDR3 DNA that was read is TGCGCCAGCAGCTTGGGACATCGGGGGGGTTTCGAG.

This clone was observed a few times. The CDR3 end lies 3 residues beyond the end of the read and is filled in from the germline J gene. The J gene is TRBJ2-5, the V gene TRBV11-3, with unresolved D. V lost 1 base and J 7 bases, leaving 10 bases between the germline ends. CDR1 and CDR2 (germline): SGHNT, YENEEA. The CDR3 spans 13 residues. Here the CDR3 reads CASSLGAMGTQYF. The DNA read from the CDR3 is TGTGCCAGCAGCTTAGGGGCAATGGGGACC.

This clone appeared a few times. The sequenced fragment ends 3 residues before the CDR3 boundary, so the rest is inferred from the germline J gene. The chain is built from TRBV30 and TRBJ2-5, with D possibly matching TRBD1 (6 bases). The CDR3 runs to 12 residues. Trimming pared 4 bases from V and 0 bases from J, leaving 6 bases between. CDR1 is GTSNPN and CDR2 is SVGIG in the germline V gene (reference sequence). Here the CDR3 reads CAWTGDQETQYF. The DNA read from the CDR3 is TGTGCCTGGACAGGGGACCAAGAGACC.

As regards this clone: A much larger clone is a single base away; this may be a read error. The sequence runs out 3 residues before the end of the CDR3; the remainder is reconstructed from the germline J gene. The gene calls are TRBV7-9 and TRBJ2-7; 10 bases line up with TRBD1. V lost 3 bases and J lost 5; bases outside the gene matches: 4. Germline V CDR1 and CDR2: SEHNR, FQNEAQ (reference sequence). The CDR3 totals 14 residues. CDR3 DNA, as far as it was read: TGTGCCAGCAGCTTCCGGGACAGGGGCAACGAG. This gives the protein CASSFRDRGNE. The CDR3, in full, reads CASSFRDRGNEQYF.

Concerning this clone: At one end the junction does not follow the germline gene, possibly because of a read error. The sequenced fragment ends 3 residues before the CDR3 boundary, so the rest is inferred from the germline J gene. The J gene is TRBJ2-7, the V gene TRBV7-7; 7 nucleotides align to TRBD2. Per germline, CDR1 SSHAT and CDR2 FNYEAQ (reference sequence). The CDR3 is made up of 13 amino acids. The DNA read from the CDR3 is TGTGCTAGCAGCTTAGCGGGCGGGGACGAG. This gives the protein CASSLAGGDE. The whole CDR3 is CASSLAGGDEQYF. Full variable domain (rest looked up from reference TRBV7-7 and TRBJ2-7): GAGVSQSPRYKVTKRGQDVTLRCDPISSHATLYWYQQALGQGPEFLTYFNYEAQPDKSGLPSDRFSAERPEGSISTLTIQRTEQRDSAMYRCASSLAGGDEQYFGPGTRLTVT.

This clone was counted at least ten times. The read finishes 3 residues shy of the CDR3 end, and the germline J gene is used to complete it. The rearrangement joins TRBV20-1 to TRBJ2-7, with D maybe TRBD1 (5 bases). The CDR3 consists of 12 residues. The V gene lost 6 bases and the J gene lost 5 bases, with 14 bases spanning the gap. CDR1 is DFQATT and CDR2 is SNEGSKA in the germline V gene (reference sequence). The CDR3 protein is CSAGHPPHEQYF. The DNA read from the CDR3 is TGCAGTGCAGGACATCCCCCCCACGAG.